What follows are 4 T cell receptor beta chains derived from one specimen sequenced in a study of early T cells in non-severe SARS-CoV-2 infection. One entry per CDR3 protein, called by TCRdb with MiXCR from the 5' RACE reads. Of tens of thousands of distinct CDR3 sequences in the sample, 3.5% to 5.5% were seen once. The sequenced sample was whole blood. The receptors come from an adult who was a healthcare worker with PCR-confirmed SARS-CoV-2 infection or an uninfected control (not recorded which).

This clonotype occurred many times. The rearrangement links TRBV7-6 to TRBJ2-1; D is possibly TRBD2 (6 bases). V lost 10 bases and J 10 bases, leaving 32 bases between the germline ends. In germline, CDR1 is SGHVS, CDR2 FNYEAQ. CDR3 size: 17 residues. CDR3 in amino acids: CATTFSLGRISGAEQFF. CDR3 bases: TGTGCCACCACGTTTAGCCTTGGGCGGATTTCGGGAGCAGAGCAGTTCTTC.

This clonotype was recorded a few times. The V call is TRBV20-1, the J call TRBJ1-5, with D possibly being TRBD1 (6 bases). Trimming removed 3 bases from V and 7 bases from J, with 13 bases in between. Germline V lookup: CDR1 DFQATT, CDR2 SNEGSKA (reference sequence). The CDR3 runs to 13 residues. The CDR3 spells CSARVRGLQPQHF. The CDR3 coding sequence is TGCAGTGCTAGGGTCAGGGGCTTGCAGCCCCAGCATTTT.

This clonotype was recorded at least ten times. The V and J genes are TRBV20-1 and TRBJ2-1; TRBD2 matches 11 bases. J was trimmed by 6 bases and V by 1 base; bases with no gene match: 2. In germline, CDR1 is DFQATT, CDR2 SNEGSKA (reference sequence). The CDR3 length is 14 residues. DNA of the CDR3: TGCAGTGCTAGAGTACTAGCGGGAGTCAATGAGCAGTTCTTC. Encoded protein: CSARVLAGVNEQFF.

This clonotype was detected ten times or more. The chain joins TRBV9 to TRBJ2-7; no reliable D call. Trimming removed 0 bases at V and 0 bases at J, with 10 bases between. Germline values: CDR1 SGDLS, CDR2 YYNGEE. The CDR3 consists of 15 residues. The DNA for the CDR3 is TGTGCCAGCAGCGTAGGGAGTCAAAGCTCCTACGAGCAGTACTTC. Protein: CASSVGSQSSYEQYF.